The present TCR beta chain was sequenced within a study of T cell responses to AZD1222 COVID-19 vaccine. The study's findings and limits: CD4 TCRs covered the whole spike, strongest at regions 160-218 and 743-854.

Sequencing used immunoSEQ multiplex PCR; TCRdb keeps in-frame clones, though not all of them. The sample lists 98,000 or so clones; more than 75% were seen once. Concerning this clone itself: Its antigen is still unknown.

The source was peripheral blood, collected 28 days after the second dose of the MenACWY control vaccine. This sequence was found in an adult who received the MenACWY meningococcal vaccine as a control.

The DNA for the CDR3 is TGTGCCAGCGCCCCAGGGCGGCAGACAGGCGAGCAGTACTTC. Residues: CASAPGRQTGEQYF. The chain employs TRBV6-5 and TRBJ2-7; a possible D gene is TRBD1 (6 bases). The CDR3 is made up of 14 amino acids. Trimming shortened V by 8 bases and J by 6 bases, and 20 bases separated the two germline ends. Germline CDR1 MNHEY, CDR2 SVGAGI.